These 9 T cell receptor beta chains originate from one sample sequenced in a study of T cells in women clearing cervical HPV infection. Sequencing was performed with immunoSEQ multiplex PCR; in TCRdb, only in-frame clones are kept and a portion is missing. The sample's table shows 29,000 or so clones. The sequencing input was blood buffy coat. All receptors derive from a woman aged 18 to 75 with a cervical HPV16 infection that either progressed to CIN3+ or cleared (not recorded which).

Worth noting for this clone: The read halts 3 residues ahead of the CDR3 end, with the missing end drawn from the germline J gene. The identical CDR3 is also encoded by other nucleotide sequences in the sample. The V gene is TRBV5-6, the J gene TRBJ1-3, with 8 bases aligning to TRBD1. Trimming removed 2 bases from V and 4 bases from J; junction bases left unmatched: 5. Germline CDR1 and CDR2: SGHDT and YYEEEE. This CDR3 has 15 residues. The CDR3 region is CASSFQGAGGNTIYF. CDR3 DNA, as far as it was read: TGTGCCAGCAGCTTCCAGGGGGCTGGCGGAAACACC.

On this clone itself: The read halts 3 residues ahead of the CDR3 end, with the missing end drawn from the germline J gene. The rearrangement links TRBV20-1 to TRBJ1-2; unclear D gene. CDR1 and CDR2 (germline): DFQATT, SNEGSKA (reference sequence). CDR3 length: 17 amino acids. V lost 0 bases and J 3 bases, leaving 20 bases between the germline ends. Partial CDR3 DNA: TGCAGTGCTAGAGATTTAGGATTCTATACAAGGGACTATGGC. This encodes CSARDLGFYTRDYG. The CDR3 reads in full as CSARDLGFYTRDYGYTF.

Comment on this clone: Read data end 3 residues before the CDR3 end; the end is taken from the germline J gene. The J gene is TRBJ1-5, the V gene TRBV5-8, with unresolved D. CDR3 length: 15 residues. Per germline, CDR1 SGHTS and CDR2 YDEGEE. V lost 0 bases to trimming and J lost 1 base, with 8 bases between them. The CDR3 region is CASSLDSTSNQPQHF. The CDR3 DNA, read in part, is TGTGCCAGCAGCTTGGACAGCACAAGCAATCAGCCC.

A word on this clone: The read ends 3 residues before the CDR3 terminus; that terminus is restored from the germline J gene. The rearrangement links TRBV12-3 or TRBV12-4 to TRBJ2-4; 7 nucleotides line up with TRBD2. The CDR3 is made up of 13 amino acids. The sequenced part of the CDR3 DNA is TGTGCCAGCAGTTTAGTTTCGCTAGCGGAT. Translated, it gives CASSLVSLAD. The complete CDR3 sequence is CASSLVSLADQYF.

The CDR3 region is CATSRETATGNTIYF. The DNA read from the CDR3 is TGTGCCACCAGCAGAGAGACAGCCACTGGAAACACC. J is TRBJ1-3 and V is TRBV15; possible D gene TRBD1, 5 bases. The CDR3 end is not reached by the read, which stops 3 residues before it; the germline J gene fills it in. Deletions cut 0 bases from V and 2 bases from J, with 8 bases between. The germline V gene encodes CDR1 LNHNV and CDR2 YYDKDF (reference sequence). This CDR3 is built from 15 residues.

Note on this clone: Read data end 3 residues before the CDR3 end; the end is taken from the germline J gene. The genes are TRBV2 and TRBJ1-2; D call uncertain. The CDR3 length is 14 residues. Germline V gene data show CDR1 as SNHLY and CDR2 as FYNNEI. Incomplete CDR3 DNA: TGTGCCAGCAGTGAAGGAGGAGGTTACGGGGGC. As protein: CASSEGGGYGG. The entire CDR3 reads CASSEGGGYGGYTF.

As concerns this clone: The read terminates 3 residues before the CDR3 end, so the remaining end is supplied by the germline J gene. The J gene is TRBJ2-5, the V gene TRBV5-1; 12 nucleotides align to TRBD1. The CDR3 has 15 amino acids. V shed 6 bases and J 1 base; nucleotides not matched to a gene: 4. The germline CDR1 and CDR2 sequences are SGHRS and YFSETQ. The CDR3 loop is CASNKGQGAQETQYF. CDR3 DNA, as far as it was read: TGCGCCAGCAACAAGGGACAGGGGGCCCAAGAGACC.

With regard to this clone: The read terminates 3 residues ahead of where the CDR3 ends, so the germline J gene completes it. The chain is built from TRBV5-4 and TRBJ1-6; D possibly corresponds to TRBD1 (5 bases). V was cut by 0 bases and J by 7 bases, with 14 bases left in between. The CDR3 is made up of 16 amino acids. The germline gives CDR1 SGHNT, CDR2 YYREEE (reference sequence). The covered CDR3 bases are TGTGCCAGCAGCTTGGACAGGAACCTCCCAAATTCACCC. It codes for CASSLDRNLPNSP. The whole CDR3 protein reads CASSLDRNLPNSPLHF.

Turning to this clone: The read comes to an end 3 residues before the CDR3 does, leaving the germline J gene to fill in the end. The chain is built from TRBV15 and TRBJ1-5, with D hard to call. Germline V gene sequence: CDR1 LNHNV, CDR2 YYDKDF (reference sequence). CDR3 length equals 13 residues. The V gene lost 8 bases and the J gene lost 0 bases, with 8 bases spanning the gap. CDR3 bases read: TGTGCCACCCAGCGAAATAGCAATCAGCCC. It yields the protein CATQRNSNQP. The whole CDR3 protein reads CATQRNSNQPQHF.